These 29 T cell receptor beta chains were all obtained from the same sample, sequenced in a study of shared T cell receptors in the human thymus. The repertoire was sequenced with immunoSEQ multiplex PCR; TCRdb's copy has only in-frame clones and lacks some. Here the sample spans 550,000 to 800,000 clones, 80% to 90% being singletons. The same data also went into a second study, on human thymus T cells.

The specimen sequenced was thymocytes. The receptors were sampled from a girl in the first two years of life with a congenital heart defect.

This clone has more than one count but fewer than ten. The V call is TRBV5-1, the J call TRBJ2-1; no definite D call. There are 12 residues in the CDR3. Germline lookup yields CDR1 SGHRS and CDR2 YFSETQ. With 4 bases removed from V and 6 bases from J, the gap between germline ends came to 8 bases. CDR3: CASSPGPNEQFF. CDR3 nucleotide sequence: TGCGCCAGCAGCCCTGGGCCCAATGAGCAGTTCTTC.

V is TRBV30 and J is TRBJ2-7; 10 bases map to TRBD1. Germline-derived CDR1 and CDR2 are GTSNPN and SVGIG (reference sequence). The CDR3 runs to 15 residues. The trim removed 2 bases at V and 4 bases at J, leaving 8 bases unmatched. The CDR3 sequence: CAWSSRGQGYYEQYF. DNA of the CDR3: TGTGCCTGGAGTTCCCGGGGACAGGGGTATTACGAGCAGTACTTC.

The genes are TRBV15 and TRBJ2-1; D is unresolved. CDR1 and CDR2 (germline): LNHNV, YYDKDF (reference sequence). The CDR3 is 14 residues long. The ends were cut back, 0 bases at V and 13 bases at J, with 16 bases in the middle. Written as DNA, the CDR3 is TGTGCCACCAGCAGAGATTTGGCAGAAATTTCCCAGTTCTTC. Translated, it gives CATSRDLAEISQFF.

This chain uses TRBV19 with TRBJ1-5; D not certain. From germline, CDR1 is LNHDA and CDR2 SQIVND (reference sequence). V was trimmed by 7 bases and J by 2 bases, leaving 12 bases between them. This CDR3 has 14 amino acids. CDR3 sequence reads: CASTQSFGNQPQHF. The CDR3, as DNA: TGTGCCAGTACACAAAGTTTCGGCAATCAGCCCCAGCATTTT.

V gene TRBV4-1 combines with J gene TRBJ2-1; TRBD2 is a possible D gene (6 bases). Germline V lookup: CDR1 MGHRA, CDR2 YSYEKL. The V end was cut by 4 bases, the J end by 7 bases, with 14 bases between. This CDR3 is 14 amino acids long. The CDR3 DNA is TGCGCCAGCAGCCGAGGGGTAGCGGTTAATGAGCAGTTCTTC. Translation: CASSRGVAVNEQFF.

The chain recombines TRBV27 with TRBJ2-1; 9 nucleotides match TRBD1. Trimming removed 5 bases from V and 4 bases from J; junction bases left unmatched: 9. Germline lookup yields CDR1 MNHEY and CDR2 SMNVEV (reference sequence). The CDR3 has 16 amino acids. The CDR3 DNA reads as TGTGCCAGCAGTCTTAGAAAGGGACAGGGTTACAATGAGCAGTTCTTC. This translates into CASSLRKGQGYNEQFF.

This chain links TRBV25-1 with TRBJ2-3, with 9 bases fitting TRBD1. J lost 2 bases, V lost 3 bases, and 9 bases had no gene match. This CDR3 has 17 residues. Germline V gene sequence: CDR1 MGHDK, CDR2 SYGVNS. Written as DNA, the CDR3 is TGTGCCAGCAGTGAGCTACCCGGGACAGGGTACACAGATACGCAGTATTTT. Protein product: CASSELPGTGYTDTQYF. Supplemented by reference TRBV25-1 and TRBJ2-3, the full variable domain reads EADIYQTPRYLVIGTGKKITLECSQTMGHDKMYWYQQDPGMELHLIHYSYGVNSTEKGDLSSESTVSRIRTEHFPLTLESARPSHTSQYLCASSELPGTGYTDTQYFGPGTRLTVL.

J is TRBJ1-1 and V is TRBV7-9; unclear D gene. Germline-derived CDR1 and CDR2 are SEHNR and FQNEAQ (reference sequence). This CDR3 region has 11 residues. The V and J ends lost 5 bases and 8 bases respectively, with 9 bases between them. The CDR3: CASSPGLEAFF. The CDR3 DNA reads TGTGCCAGCAGCCCCGGACTCGAAGCTTTCTTT.

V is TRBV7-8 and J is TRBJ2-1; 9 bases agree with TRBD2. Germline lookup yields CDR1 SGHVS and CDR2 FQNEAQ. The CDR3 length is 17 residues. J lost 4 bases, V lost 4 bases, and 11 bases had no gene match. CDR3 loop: CASSCTLAGEIYNEQFF. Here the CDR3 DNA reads TGTGCCAGCAGCTGTACCTTAGCGGGGGAGATATACAATGAGCAGTTCTTC.

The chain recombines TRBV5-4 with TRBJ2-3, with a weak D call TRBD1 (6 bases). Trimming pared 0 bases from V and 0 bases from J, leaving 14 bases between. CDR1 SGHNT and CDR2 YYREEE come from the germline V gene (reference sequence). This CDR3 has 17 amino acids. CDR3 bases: TGTGCCAGCAGCTTGGACCCCGGGACATCCAGCACAGATACGCAGTATTTT. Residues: CASSLDPGTSSTDTQYF. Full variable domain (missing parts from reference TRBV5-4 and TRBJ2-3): ETGVTQSPTHLIKTRGQQVTLRCSSQSGHNTVSWYQQALGQGPQFIFQYYREEENGRGNFPPRFSGLQFPNYSSELNVNALELDDSALYLCASSLDPGTSSTDTQYFGPGTRLTVL.

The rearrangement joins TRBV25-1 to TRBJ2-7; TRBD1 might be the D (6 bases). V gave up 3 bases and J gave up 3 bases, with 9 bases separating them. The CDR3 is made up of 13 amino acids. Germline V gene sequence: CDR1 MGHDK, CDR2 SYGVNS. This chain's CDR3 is CASSEPRGYEQYF. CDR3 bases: TGTGCCAGCAGTGAGCCCAGGGGCTACGAGCAGTACTTC.

CDR3 in DNA: TGCGCCAGCAGCCAAGGGGGGCTCGACAATGAGCAGTTCTTC. It codes for CASSQGGLDNEQFF. This sequence joins TRBV4-1 and TRBJ2-1, with D possibly TRBD1 on 6 matching bases. This CDR3 contains 14 residues. V was shortened by 1 base and J by 5 bases, with 9 bases between the two germline ends. Germline CDR1 is MGHRA and CDR2 is YSYEKL.

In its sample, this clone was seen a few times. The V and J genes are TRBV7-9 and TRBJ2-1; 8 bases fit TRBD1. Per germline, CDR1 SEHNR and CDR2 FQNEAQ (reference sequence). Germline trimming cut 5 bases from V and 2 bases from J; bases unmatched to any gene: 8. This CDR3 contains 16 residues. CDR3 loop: CASSLKTGDPYNEQFF. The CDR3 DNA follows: TGTGCCAGCAGCCTGAAGACAGGGGACCCCTACAATGAGCAGTTCTTC.

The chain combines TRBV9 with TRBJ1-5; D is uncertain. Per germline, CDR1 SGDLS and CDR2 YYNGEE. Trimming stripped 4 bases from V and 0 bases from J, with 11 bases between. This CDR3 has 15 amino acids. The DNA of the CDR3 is TGTGCCAGCAGCCCAGGTGAGGGTAGCAATCAGCCCCAGCATTTT. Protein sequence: CASSPGEGSNQPQHF.

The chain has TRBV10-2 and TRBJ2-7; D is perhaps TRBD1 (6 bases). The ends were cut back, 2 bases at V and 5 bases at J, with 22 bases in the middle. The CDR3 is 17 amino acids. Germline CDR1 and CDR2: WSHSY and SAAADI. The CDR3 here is CASSEPCRSRGVHEQYF. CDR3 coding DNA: TGCGCCAGCAGTGAGCCCTGTCGGAGCAGGGGCGTCCACGAGCAGTACTTC.

CDR3 sequence reads: CASSFIRGTEAFF. The CDR3 nucleotides read TGTGCCAGCAGTTTTATAAGGGGGACTGAAGCTTTCTTT. The chain carries TRBV27 and TRBJ1-1; D might be TRBD1 (6 bases). Per germline, CDR1 MNHEY and CDR2 SMNVEV (reference sequence). V was trimmed by 3 bases and J by 5 bases, leaving 10 bases between them. The CDR3 totals 13 residues.

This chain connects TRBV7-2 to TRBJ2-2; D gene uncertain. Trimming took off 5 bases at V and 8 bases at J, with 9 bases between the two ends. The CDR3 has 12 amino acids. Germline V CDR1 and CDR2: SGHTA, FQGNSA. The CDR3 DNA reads TGTGCCAGCAGCCTTGCGCCGGGGGAGCTGTTTTTT. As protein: CASSLAPGELFF. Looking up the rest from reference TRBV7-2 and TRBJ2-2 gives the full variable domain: GAGVSQSPSNKVTEKGKDVELRCDPISGHTALYWYRQSLGQGLEFLIYFQGNSAPDKSGLPSDRFSAERTGGSVSTLTIQRTQQEDSAVYLCASSLAPGELFFGEGSRLTVL.

The CDR3 region is CASSEALGQGAYNEQFF. DNA of the CDR3: TGTGCCAGCAGTGAAGCACTCGGACAGGGGGCTTACAATGAGCAGTTCTTC. The V call is TRBV2, the J call TRBJ2-1; 11 bases agree with TRBD1. Per germline, CDR1 SNHLY and CDR2 FYNNEI. V was clipped by 0 bases and J by 4 bases; unmatched bases: 5. The CDR3 is made up of 17 amino acids.

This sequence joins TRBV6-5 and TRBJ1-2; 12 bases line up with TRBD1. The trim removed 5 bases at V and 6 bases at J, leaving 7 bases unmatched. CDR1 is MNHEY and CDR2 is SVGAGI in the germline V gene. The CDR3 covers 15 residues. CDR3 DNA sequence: TGTGCCAGCAGTCCCCGGGACAGGGGGCGGGATGGCTACACCTTC. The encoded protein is CASSPRDRGRDGYTF.

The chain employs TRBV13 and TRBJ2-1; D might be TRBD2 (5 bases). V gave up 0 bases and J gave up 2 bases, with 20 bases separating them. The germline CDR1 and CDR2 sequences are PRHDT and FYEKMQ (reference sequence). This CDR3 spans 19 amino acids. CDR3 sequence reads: CASSLGLHLSGNTYNEQFF. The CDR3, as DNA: TGTGCCAGCAGCTTAGGCCTACACCTGTCGGGGAATACCTACAATGAGCAGTTCTTC. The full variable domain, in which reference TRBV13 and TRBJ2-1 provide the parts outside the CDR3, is AAGVIQSPRHLIKEKRETATLKCYPIPRHDTVYWYQQGPGQDPQFLISFYEKMQSDKGSIPDRFSAQQFSDYHSELNMSSLELGDSALYFCASSLGLHLSGNTYNEQFFGPGTRLTVL.

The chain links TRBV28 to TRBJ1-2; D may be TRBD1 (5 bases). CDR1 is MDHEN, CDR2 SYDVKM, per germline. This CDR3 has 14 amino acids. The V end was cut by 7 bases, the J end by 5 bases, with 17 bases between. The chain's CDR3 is CASTWGSEGYGYTF. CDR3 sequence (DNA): TGTGCCAGCACTTGGGGGTCGGAGGGGTATGGCTACACCTTC.

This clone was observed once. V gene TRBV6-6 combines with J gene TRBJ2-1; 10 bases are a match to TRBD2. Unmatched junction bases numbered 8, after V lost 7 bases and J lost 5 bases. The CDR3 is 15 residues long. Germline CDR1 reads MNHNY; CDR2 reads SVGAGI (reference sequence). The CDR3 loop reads CASMTGTSANNEQFF. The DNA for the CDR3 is TGTGCCAGCATGACCGGGACTAGCGCTAACAATGAGCAGTTCTTC.

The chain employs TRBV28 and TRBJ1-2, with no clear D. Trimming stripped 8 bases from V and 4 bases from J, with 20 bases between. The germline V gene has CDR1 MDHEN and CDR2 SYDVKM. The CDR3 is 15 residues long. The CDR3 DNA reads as TGTGCCAGCCGTCCTAAGAGAGGAGGCGGCTATGGCTACACCTTC. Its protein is CASRPKRGGGYGYTF.

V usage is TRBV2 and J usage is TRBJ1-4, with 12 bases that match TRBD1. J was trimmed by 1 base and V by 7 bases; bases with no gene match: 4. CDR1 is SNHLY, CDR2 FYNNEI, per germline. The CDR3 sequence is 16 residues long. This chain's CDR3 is CASKGDRGRTNEKLFF. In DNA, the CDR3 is TGTGCCAGCAAAGGGGACAGGGGGCGAACTAATGAAAAACTGTTTTTT.

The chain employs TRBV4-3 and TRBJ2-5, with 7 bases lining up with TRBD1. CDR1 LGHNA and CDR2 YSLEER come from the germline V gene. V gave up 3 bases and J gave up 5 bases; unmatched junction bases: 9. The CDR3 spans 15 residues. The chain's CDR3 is CASSQKTGSKETQYF. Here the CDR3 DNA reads TGCGCCAGCAGCCAGAAGACAGGGAGTAAGGAGACCCAGTACTTC.

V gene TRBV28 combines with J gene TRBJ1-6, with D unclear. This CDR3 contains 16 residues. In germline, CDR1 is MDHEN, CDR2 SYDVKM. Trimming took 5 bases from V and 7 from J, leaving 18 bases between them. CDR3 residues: CASSSPPGRENSPLHF. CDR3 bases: TGTGCCAGCAGTAGCCCCCCGGGAAGAGAGAATTCACCCCTCCACTTT.

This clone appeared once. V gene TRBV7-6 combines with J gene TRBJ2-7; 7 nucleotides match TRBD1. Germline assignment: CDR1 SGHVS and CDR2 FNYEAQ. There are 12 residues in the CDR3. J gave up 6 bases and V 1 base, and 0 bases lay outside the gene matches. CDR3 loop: CASSLDRGEQYF. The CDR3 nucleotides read TGTGCCAGCAGCTTAGACAGGGGCGAGCAGTACTTC.

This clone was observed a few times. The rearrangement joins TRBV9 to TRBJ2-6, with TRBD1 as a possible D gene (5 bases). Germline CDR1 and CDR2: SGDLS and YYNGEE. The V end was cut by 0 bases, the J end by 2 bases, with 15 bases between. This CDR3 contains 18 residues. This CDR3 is CASSVEGRVKAGANVLTF. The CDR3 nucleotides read TGTGCCAGCAGCGTAGAGGGCAGGGTGAAGGCTGGGGCCAACGTCCTGACTTTC.

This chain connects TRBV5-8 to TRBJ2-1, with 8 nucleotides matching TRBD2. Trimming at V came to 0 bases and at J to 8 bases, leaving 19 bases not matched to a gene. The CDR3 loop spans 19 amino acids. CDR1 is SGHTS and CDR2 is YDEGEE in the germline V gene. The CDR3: CASSLGTKPQSSGGDEQFF. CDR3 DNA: TGTGCCAGCAGCTTGGGGACTAAACCCCAATCCAGCGGGGGTGATGAGCAGTTCTTC.